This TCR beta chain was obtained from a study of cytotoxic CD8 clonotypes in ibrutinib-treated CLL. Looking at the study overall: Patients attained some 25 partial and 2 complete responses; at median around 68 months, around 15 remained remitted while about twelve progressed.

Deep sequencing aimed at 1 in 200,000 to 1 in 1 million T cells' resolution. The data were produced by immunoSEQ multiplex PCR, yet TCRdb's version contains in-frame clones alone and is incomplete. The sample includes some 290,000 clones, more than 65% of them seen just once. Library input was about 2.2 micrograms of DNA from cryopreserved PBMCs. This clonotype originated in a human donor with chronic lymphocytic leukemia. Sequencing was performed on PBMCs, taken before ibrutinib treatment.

The CDR3 region is CAWSRRSSGANVLTF. In DNA, the CDR3 is TGTGCCTGGAGTCGGAGGAGCTCTGGGGCCAACGTCCTGACTTTC. The genes are TRBV30 and TRBJ2-6, with D possibly being TRBD2 (5 bases). CDR1 and CDR2 from the germline V gene are GTSNPN and SVGIG (reference sequence). CDR3 length: 15 amino acids. With 2 bases removed from V and 0 bases from J, the gap between germline ends came to 8 bases.